The T cell receptor beta chain under discussion was sequenced for a study of identifying expanded T cells in peripheral blood (dated by TCRdb to about 2019). As for the study more broadly: Technical replicates were generated by sequencing separate aliquots of the same genomic DNA pool, and four replicates were compared pairwise.

V was cut back by 8 bases and J by 2 bases, leaving a gap of 7 bases between them. In the germline V gene, CDR1 corresponds to MNHNS and CDR2 to SASEGT. Taken from cysteine to phenylalanine, the CDR3 has 12 residues. Only the CDR3 DNA stays, 36 bases, in frame from base 1. The immunoSEQ Assay, which relies on bias-controlled multiplex PCR amplification of genomic DNA, was used to profile TCRbeta CDR3 regions. The authors processed their data as follows. The absolute abundance of each unique TCRbeta CDR3 region was quantified after sequences were collapsed and filtered. Two models were used to test differential abundance: a binomial model (Fisher-equivalent) and a beta-binomial model that adds time-dependent variance fitted from healthy donors. Clones with fewer than 5 combined templates were excluded, and clones with Benjamini-Hochberg FDR below 0.01 were called differentially abundant. Beta-binomial variance was modeled as a function of total template count across the two samples using the form v = (b*log(k)+a)^2. The immuneACCESS repertoire file appears here via TCRdb, limited to in-frame rearrangements. These files lack a portion of the clones; in checked studies, under half of the deficit traces to unresolved V genes, and the cause of the others is not known. V, J and clone size derive from that table, while D and trimming were established from the DNA sequence. This sample holds about 130,000 clones; around nine tenths were observed only once. The ten largest make up roughly 8% of the sample.

Turning to this clone: No cognate antigen has been identified for it. Base qualities are not recorded, but no much larger clone differs from it by a single base.

No immune events, such as infections, were documented for the healthy donors during the collection period. To calibrate time-dependent variance in a beta-binomial model of T-cell clone differential abundance, blood repertoires from healthy donors were used as a training cohort. The training cohort was composed of some ten healthy donors, 3 female and 7 male. The donors were between roughly 25 and 64 years old, with an average age of approximately 45 years. Whole blood from each healthy donor was obtained from a commercial supplier and was collected at three time points about two weeks apart. For immunosequencing, genomic DNA was extracted from whole blood that had not been sorted. Study-wide findings and limitations: In all healthy donors, the variance in clone template counts between samples taken two to three weeks apart rose significantly as total template count increased. Across all healthy-donor time intervals, the beta-binomial model significantly lowered both the number of clones called differentially abundant and the false-positive rate. It was expected by the authors that biological variance in healthy repertoires might increase further over much longer intervals, such as months to years. The binomial model flagged roughly 1.3 differentially abundant clones between technical replicates but around 15 over about 2 weeks and about 19 over around four weeks.

The sequence was collected from a person aged 18 to 70 in good health. Sequencing was done on a sample of blood. Recombination joined TRBV6-1 with TRBJ2-1, with the D segment identity uncertain. The sequence in DNA is TGTGCCAGCCATGCCACCTACAATGAGCAGTTCTTC. Translated, this is CASHATYNEQFF.